Presented here are 14 T cell receptor beta chains from one specimen sequenced in a study of cytomegalovirus exposure and HLA in healthy donors. The PCR made use of 60 Vbeta and 13 Jbeta primers. Clones were read by immunoSEQ multiplex PCR, and TCRdb kept only the in-frame ones, dropping some. In the table there are roughly 100,000 clones, 75% of which are singletons. Sequencing was carried out using PBMCs. The receptors shown here come from a male donor in good health and CMV-seropositive.

The CDR3, as DNA: TGTGCCAGCTCCATTACGGCAGGCAACAATCAGCCCCAGCATTTT. Amino acids: CASSITAGNNQPQHF. This chain uses TRBV6-5 with TRBJ1-5; D unclear. Trimming shortened V by 8 bases and J by 3 bases, and 17 bases separated the two germline ends. The CDR3 has 15 residues. The germline CDR1 and CDR2 sequences are MNHEY and SVGAGI.

This clone is medium-sized (0.01 to 0.1%) in the sample. The chain employs TRBV7-6 and TRBJ2-2; D is ambiguous. This CDR3 is 15 amino acids long. Trimming took 5 bases from V and 4 from J, leaving 14 bases between them. The germline gives CDR1 SGHVS, CDR2 FNYEAQ. CDR3 DNA: TGTGCCAGCAGCACCCGAGGTAGTGCCACCGGGGAGCTGTTTTTT. It specifies CASSTRGSATGELFF.

The sample holds a few counts of this clone. This chain uses TRBV28 with TRBJ1-5, with 8 bases identical to TRBD1. Germline V lookup: CDR1 MDHEN, CDR2 SYDVKM. After removal of 7 bases from V and 6 bases from J, the junction contained 17 bases not matched to a gene. The CDR3 runs 17 residues. CDR3 sequence reads: CASNPTRRTGLVQPQHF. CDR3 nucleotide sequence: TGTGCCAGCAATCCGACACGAAGGACAGGGCTGGTTCAGCCCCAGCATTTT.

The chain combines TRBV30 with TRBJ2-7; possibly TRBD1 for D (6 bases). Trimming took off 2 bases at V and 2 bases at J, with 7 bases between the two ends. Germline loops: CDR1 GTSNPN, CDR2 SVGIG (reference sequence). CDR3 length equals 12 residues. The DNA for the CDR3 is TGTGCCTGGAGTAAGGGGGCCTACGAGCAGTACTTC. As protein: CAWSKGAYEQYF.

V is TRBV6-1 and J is TRBJ1-5; TRBD1 might be the D (6 bases). CDR1 MNHNS and CDR2 SASEGT come from the germline V gene. V was trimmed by 8 bases and J by 6 bases, leaving 17 bases between them. CDR3 size: 14 residues. The CDR3: CASLLQGGGQPQHF. Written as DNA, the CDR3 is TGTGCCAGCCTCTTACAGGGTGGGGGTCAGCCCCAGCATTTT.

The chain couples TRBV5-1 to TRBJ2-4; 12 bases line up with TRBD1. This CDR3 region has 15 residues. V was pared by 2 bases and J by 12 bases, with 9 bases of the junction left unmatched. In germline, CDR1 is SGHRS, CDR2 YFSETQ. CDR3 DNA sequence: TGCGCCAGCAGCTTTGGGGACAGGGGGCACGATAGTCAGTACTTC. Its translation: CASSFGDRGHDSQYF.

The chain couples TRBV27 to TRBJ2-5; 11 positions agree with TRBD2. CDR3 length: 15 amino acids. Trimming removed 11 bases from V and 1 base from J; junction bases left unmatched: 9. Germline CDR1 MNHEY, CDR2 SMNVEV (reference sequence). The CDR3 is CASRYGTSGQETQYF. DNA for the CDR3: TGTGCCTCCAGATACGGGACTAGCGGCCAAGAGACCCAGTACTTC.

The CDR3 reads CASSSLRAGGNTGELFF. Here the CDR3 DNA reads TGCGCCAGCAGCTCCCTGCGGGCAGGGGGGAACACCGGGGAGCTGTTTTTT. J is TRBJ2-2 and V is TRBV5-1; TRBD1 agrees at 7 bases. The CDR3 is made up of 17 amino acids. The junction had 9 bases not matched to a gene; V was cut back by 3 bases and J by 1 base. The germline CDR1 and CDR2 sequences are SGHRS and YFSETQ.

The chain joins TRBV7-2 to TRBJ2-7, with 12 positions matching TRBD2. Looked up from germline, CDR1 is SGHTA and CDR2 is FQGNSA. The CDR3 has 16 residues. V dropped 5 bases and J dropped 0; count of bases not matched to a gene: 5. CDR3 coding DNA: TGTGCCAGCAGCCCCCGGACTAGCGGGATCTCCTACGAGCAGTACTTC. Protein sequence: CASSPRTSGISYEQYF.

This clone has more than one count but fewer than ten. The chain is built from TRBV4-2 and TRBJ2-7, with D possibly TRBD2 on 5 matching bases. V shed 4 bases and J shed 5 bases, with 18 bases lying between them. This CDR3 contains 15 residues. Germline lookup yields CDR1 LGHNA and CDR2 YNFKEQ. The CDR3 DNA reads as TGTGCCAGCAGCCCTGCTTGGAGGTTCGAAGACGAGCAGTACTTC. Its translation is CASSPAWRFEDEQYF.

J is TRBJ1-5 and V is TRBV2; 10 bases match TRBD1. J was trimmed by 1 base and V by 7 bases; bases with no gene match: 10. Germline assignment: CDR1 SNHLY and CDR2 FYNNEI. This CDR3 has 17 residues. The CDR3 region has the DNA TGTGCCAGCACCCGGGGTTGGACAGGGGGAAGCAATCAGCCCCAGCATTTT. The encoded protein is CASTRGWTGGSNQPQHF.

V and J are TRBV27 and TRBJ2-3; 8 nucleotides agree with TRBD2. J gave up 4 bases and V 7 bases, and 19 bases lay outside the gene matches. Germline V CDR1 and CDR2: MNHEY, SMNVEV (reference sequence). The CDR3 is 18 amino acids. The CDR3 bases are TGTGCCAGCACCTCACCGTGGAAGGCGGGGGGAATCTCAGATACGCAGTATTTT. This sequence encodes CASTSPWKAGGISDTQYF.

This clone was detected only a few times. The chain combines TRBV29-1 with TRBJ2-5, with TRBD1 matching 8 bases. The germline V gene has CDR1 SQVTM and CDR2 ANQGSEA. The CDR3 extends over 13 amino acids. V shed 4 bases, J shed 5 bases, and the junction held 6 bases outside the gene matches. The CDR3 is CSVAGTGGETQYF. The CDR3 DNA follows: TGCAGCGTTGCCGGGACAGGCGGGGAGACCCAGTACTTC.

CDR3 protein: CASSDRGGAAGELFF. DNA for the CDR3: TGTGCCAGCAGTGACCGCGGGGGCGCCGCCGGGGAGCTGTTTTTT. This chain links TRBV25-1 with TRBJ2-2; D possibly corresponds to TRBD2 (7 bases). The CDR3 has 15 amino acids. The germline CDR1 and CDR2 sequences are MGHDK and SYGVNS. The V and J ends lost 3 bases and 6 bases respectively, with 14 bases between them.